The entry that follows covers one T cell receptor (beta chain) sequence. Its antigen is as yet unknown. Sequencing used immunoSEQ multiplex PCR; TCRdb keeps in-frame clones, though not all of them. The sample has about 160,000 clones, roughly 94% seen once. This record belongs to a study of T cell responses to AZD1222 COVID-19 vaccine. The CDR3 extends over 16 amino acids. Trimming stripped 1 base from V and 4 bases from J, with 14 bases between. Germline V lookup: CDR1 LGHDT, CDR2 YNNKEL (reference sequence). Study-wide points: Seropositivity was recorded at baseline in only 6 or 7 AZD1222 recipients.

This sequence originates from an adult who received the AZD1222 COVID-19 vaccine. The material was peripheral blood, obtained 28 days after the second AZD1222 dose. The rearrangement joins TRBV3-1 (or the pseudogene TRBV3-2) to TRBJ1-3; D not certain. This CDR3 is CASSQGGIQRGNTIYF. The CDR3 DNA reads as TGTGCCAGCAGCCAAGGTGGCATACAGAGAGGAAACACCATATATTTT.